The rows below give T cell receptor beta chains drawn from one sample of a study of cytomegalovirus exposure and HLA in healthy donors. Generated by immunoSEQ multiplex PCR, the TCRdb table keeps only in-frame clones and is missing some. The sample holds roughly 150,000 clones, about 80% seen once. The sequenced sample was PBMCs. The origin of the receptors is a woman aged 40 to 50 in good health and CMV-seropositive. Each CDR3 is given with its conserved first and last residue. The D gene is left open where the match is weak. Not every row has a clone size; where given, it reads once, few, many or a size class.

>TRBV5-4|TRBD1|TRBJ1-1|NA
TGTGCCAGCAGCCGGGACAGGGGGTACACTGAAGCTTTCTTT
CASSRDRGYTEAFF
>TRBV27|NA|TRBJ2-7|NA
TGTGCCAGCCCTCAGGCGTCAATCTCCTACGAGCAGTACTTC
CASPQASISYEQYF
>TRBV13|NA|TRBJ1-2|NA
TGTGCCAGCAGCTTGGGGAGAGTTTCGAACTATGGCTACACCTTC
CASSLGRVSNYGYTF
>TRBV7-9|NA|TRBJ2-7|NA
TGTGCCAGCAGCTTAACAGTTTTTTATGCAACCGAGCAGTACTTC
CASSLTVFYATEQYF
>TRBV18|NA|TRBJ1-1|NA
TGTGCCAGCTCACCTTCCCGGGACACTGAAGCTTTCTTT
CASSPSRDTEAFF
>TRBV5-1|NA|TRBJ2-2|NA
TGCGCCAGCAGCTTGAGTGGCTCACCACCCGGGGAGCTGTTTTTT
CASSLSGSPPGELFF
>TRBV4-1|NA|TRBJ1-3|NA
TGCGCCAGCAGCCAGAGACAGATCTCTGGAAACACCATATATTTT
CASSQRQISGNTIYF
>TRBV28|TRBD2|TRBJ2-2|NA
TGTGCCGGCCAGACCCTCGGGGGGTCCGGGGAGCTGTTTTTT
CAGQTLGGSGELFF
>TRBV2|NA|TRBJ1-2|NA
TGTGCCAGCAGTGAAGCGGGGGCCGGGAACGGCTACACCTTC
CASSEAGAGNGYTF
>TRBV6-1|NA|TRBJ2-1|NA
TGTGCCAGCAGTGATGGTAGCAGCTCCTACAATGAGCAGTTCTTC
CASSDGSSSYNEQFF
>TRBV7-2|TRBD2|TRBJ2-4|NA
TGTGCCAGCAGCACCATAGCGGGAGGGCCAACCATTCAGTACTTC
CASSTIAGGPTIQYF
>TRBV5-1|NA|TRBJ2-7|NA
TGCGCCAGCAGCTTGGGGGTGGCTGGCGGAAATTACGAGCAGTACTTC
CASSLGVAGGNYEQYF
>TRBV13|TRBD2|TRBJ2-5|NA
TGTGCCAGCAGCTTAAGAGAATCGGGAGGGCCCCAAGAGACCCAGTACTTC
CASSLRESGGPQETQYF
>TRBV15|NA|TRBJ2-5|NA
TGTGCCACCAGCAGAGGGTCACTCCAAGAGACCCAGTACTTC
CATSRGSLQETQYF
>TRBV20-1|NA|TRBJ2-3|NA
TGCAGTGCCCGAGCGCCAGATACGCAGTATTTT
CSARAPDTQYF
>TRBV27|TRBD2|TRBJ2-7|NA
TGTGCCAGCAGTTCACTAGCGGGAGAACGCGAGCAGTACTTC
CASSSLAGEREQYF
>TRBV7-9|TRBD2|TRBJ2-2|NA
TGTGCCAGCAGCCCCCGACTAGCGGGAAACACCGGGGAGCTGTTTTTT
CASSPRLAGNTGELFF
>TRBV7-2|NA|TRBJ2-3|NA
TGTGCCAGCAGCTTAGGGCTGGCCCCGGATACGCAGTATTTT
CASSLGLAPDTQYF
>TRBV20-1|NA|TRBJ2-5|once
TGCAGTGCTAGAGATCTAGAGACCCAGTACTTC
CSARDLETQYF
>TRBV10-2|NA|TRBJ2-7|NA
TGCGCCAGCAGAGCAGGGGAGCTACGCGAGCAGTACTTC
CASRAGELREQYF
>TRBV5-1|NA|TRBJ2-6|few
TGCGCCAGCAGCTTGGGCGACTCTGGGGCCAACGTCCTGACTTTC
CASSLGDSGANVLTF
>TRBV28|NA|TRBJ1-4|NA
TGTGCCAGCAGTTTGGGTCAAACAGGTTTCTCGGAAAAACTGTTTTTT
CASSLGQTGFSEKLFF
>TRBV5-1|TRBD2|TRBJ2-5|NA
TGCGCCAGCAGCTATAGCGGGATGCCCCAAGAGACCCAGTACTTC
CASSYSGMPQETQYF
>TRBV7-2|NA|TRBJ2-2|NA
TGTGCCAGCAGCCTGGGGGCCGTTAGGGAGTACACCGGGGAGCTGTTTTTT
CASSLGAVREYTGELFF
>TRBV30|NA|TRBJ1-2|NA
TGTGCCTGGAGGACACTCGTTGGCTATGGCTACACCTTC
CAWRTLVGYGYTF
>TRBV7-9|TRBD1|TRBJ2-2|once
TGTGCCAGCAGCTCAGACAGGGTTTGGGACACCGGGGAGCTGTTTTTT
CASSSDRVWDTGELFF
>TRBV5-1|NA|TRBJ2-2|NA
TGCGCCAGCAGCTTGGCTGGGGGAGGCAACACCGGGGAGCTGTTTTTT
CASSLAGGGNTGELFF
>TRBV6-5|NA|TRBJ2-7|once
TGTGCCAGCAGAGGCAGGGAAGGGGAGCAGTACTTC
CASRGREGEQYF
>TRBV5-1|TRBD2|TRBJ2-3|NA
TGCGCCAGCAGCTTGCCCAGGGCGGCTAGCGGGAGCGGAGATACGCAGTATTTT
CASSLPRAASGSGDTQYF
>TRBV19|TRBD1|TRBJ1-1|NA
TGTGCCAGTAGGACAGGGGTGAACAGTGAAGCTTTCTTT
CASRTGVNSEAFF
>TRBV7-9|TRBD1|TRBJ1-2|NA
TGTGCCAGCAGCTTGGGGACAGGGACCGCCATTGGGGGCTACACCTTC
CASSLGTGTAIGGYTF
>TRBV28|NA|TRBJ2-2|NA
TGTGCCAGCCAGGCGAACACCGGGGAGCTGCTTTTT
CASQANTGELLF
>TRBV5-1|NA|TRBJ2-1|NA
TGCGCCAGCAGCTTGAGTGCAGCCTACAATGAGCAGTTCTTC
CASSLSAAYNEQFF
>TRBV6-5|NA|TRBJ1-3|NA
TGTGCCAGCAGTTCGAGCTCTGGAAACACCATATATTTT
CASSSSSGNTIYF
>TRBV5-6|NA|TRBJ1-2|NA
TGTGCCAGCAGCCAAACGGGATTCCACTATGGCTACACCTTC
CASSQTGFHYGYTF
>TRBV7-9|NA|TRBJ1-3|NA
TGTGCCAGCAGCTACACAGGGTCATCCACCATATATTTT
CASSYTGSSTIYF
>TRBV29-1|NA|TRBJ2-3|few
TGCAGCGTCCCAGGGGACTACGAGGGGTATTTT
CSVPGDYEGYF
>TRBV10-3|NA|TRBJ1-2|NA
TGTGCCATCAGGCCAGGGGTGGACTATGGCTACACCTTC
CAIRPGVDYGYTF
>TRBV19|TRBD2|TRBJ2-1|NA
TGTGCCAGTAGTCGTCCCCTAGCGGGGGGAAACAATGAGCAGTTCTTC
CASSRPLAGGNNEQFF
>TRBV2|NA|TRBJ2-7|NA
TGTGCCAGCAGTCTGGACAGACCGTACGAGCAGTACTTC
CASSLDRPYEQYF
>TRBV15|TRBD1|TRBJ2-6|few
TGTGCCACCAGGGACAGGTTCTCTGGGGCCAACGTCCTGACTTTC
CATRDRFSGANVLTF
>TRBV12-5|NA|TRBJ2-5|NA
TGTGCTAGTGGGCCTGGGGGGATCCAGGAGACCCAGTACTTC
CASGPGGIQETQYF